Given below is one T cell receptor (beta chain) in context. The antigen is undetermined. CDR3 size: 14 residues. Germline CDR1 SGHNT, CDR2 YYREEE (reference sequence). V lost 1 base to trimming and J lost 7 bases; unmatched junction nucleotides: 7. The entry originates in a study of cytomegalovirus exposure and HLA in healthy donors. The study, taken as a whole, reports: Sequencing artifact likely explains a cluster of highly shared sequence variants.

Both 60 Vbeta primers and 13 Jbeta primers went into the PCR. Generated by immunoSEQ multiplex PCR, the TCRdb table keeps only in-frame clones and is missing some. The table lists roughly 190,000 clones, around nine tenths of them singletons. The sample was PBMCs. The chain links TRBV5-4 to TRBJ2-7; 8 nucleotides line up with TRBD2. The receptor was derived from a woman aged 18 to 35 in good health and CMV-seronegative. In DNA form, the CDR3 reads TGTGCCAGCAGCTTGCGCGGGGGGCCCGGGGAGCAGTACTTC. It is translated as CASSLRGGPGEQYF.